This TCR beta chain was found in a study of vaccination and CD4 T cells after COVID-19. On the study more broadly: Spike peptides, overlapping and drawn from SARS-CoV-2, HCoV-NL63, HCoV-OC43 and HCoV-229E, were used to stimulate cells.

At the Johns Hopkins FTIC core, DNA taken from cultured CD4+ T cells was sequenced by way of the Oncomine TCR Beta short-read assay. From cultured CD4+ T cells, genomic DNA was extracted. Each CDR3 protein gets one entry after TCRdb re-called the PCR reads with MiXCR. The data contain around 20,000 distinct CDR3 sequences, roughly 46% of them seen just once; the ten biggest clones take up 6.3%. Germline loops: CDR1 MNHEY, CDR2 SVGEGT. V shed 4 bases and J shed 1 base, with 8 bases lying between them. CDR3 length: 13 residues. Documented treatment: roughly 10-day PBMC culture with coronavirus spike peptide pools or control peptides (ViraFEST assay). Details on this clonotype: Its antigen is unidentified.

The TCR sequence derives from a human donor who had recovered from COVID-19. The sequenced sample was CD4+ T cells from blood, cultured in vitro, obtained before SARS-CoV-2 vaccination. V usage is TRBV6-2 or TRBV6-3 and J usage is TRBJ2-7; maybe TRBD1 (6 bases). DNA of the CDR3: TGTGCCAGCAGTTCACAGGGTTCCTACGAGCAGTACTTC. Protein: CASSSQGSYEQYF.